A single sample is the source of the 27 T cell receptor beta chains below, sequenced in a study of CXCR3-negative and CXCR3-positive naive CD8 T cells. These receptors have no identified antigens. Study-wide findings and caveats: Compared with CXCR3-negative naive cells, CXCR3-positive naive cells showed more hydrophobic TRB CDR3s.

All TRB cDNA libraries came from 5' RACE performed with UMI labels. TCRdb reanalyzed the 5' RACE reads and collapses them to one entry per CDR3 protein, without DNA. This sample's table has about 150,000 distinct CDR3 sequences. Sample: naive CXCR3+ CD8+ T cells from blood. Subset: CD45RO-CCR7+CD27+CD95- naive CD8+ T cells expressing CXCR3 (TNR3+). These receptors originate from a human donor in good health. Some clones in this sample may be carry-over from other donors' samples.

The CDR3: CASRAGNEQFF. The chain recombines TRBV7-9 with TRBJ2-1; TCRdb reports TRBD1, a call that lacks DNA to check it against. This CDR3 comprises 11 residues. Germline loops: CDR1 SEHNR, CDR2 FQNEAQ (reference sequence).

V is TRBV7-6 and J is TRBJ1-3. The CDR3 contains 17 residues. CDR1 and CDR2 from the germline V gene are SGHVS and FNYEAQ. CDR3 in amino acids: CASSSSGTAYSGNTIYF.

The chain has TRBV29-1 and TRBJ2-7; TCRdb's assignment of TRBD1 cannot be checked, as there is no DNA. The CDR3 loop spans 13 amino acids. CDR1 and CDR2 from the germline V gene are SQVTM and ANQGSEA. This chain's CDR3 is CSVETGVSYEQYF.

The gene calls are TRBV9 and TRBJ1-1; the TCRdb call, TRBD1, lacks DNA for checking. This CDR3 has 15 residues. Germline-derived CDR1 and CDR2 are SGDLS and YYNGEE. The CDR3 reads CASSAGTGGGTEAFF. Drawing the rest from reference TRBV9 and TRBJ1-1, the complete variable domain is DSGVTQTPKHLITATGQRVTLRCSPRSGDLSVYWYQQSLDQGLQFLIQYYNGEERAKGNILERFSAQQFPDLHSELNLSSLELGDSALYFCASSAGTGGGTEAFFGQGTRLTVV.

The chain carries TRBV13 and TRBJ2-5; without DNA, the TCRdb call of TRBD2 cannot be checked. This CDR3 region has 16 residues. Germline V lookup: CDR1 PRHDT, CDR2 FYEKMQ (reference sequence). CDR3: CASSSGTSVRQETQYF.

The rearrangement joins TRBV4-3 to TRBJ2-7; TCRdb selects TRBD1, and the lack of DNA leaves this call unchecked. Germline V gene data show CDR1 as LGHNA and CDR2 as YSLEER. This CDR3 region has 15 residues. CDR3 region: CASSQERGQIHEQYF.

The CDR3 loop reads CASSLGTGLYTGELFF. The chain recombines TRBV7-7 with TRBJ2-2; with no DNA, the TCRdb D assignment of TRBD1 cannot be verified. CDR1 is SSHAT, CDR2 FNYEAQ, per germline (reference sequence). The length of the CDR3 is 16 residues.

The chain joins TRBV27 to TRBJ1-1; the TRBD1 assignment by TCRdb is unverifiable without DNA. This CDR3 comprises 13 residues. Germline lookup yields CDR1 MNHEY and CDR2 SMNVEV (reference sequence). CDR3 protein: CASSSRVNTEAFF.

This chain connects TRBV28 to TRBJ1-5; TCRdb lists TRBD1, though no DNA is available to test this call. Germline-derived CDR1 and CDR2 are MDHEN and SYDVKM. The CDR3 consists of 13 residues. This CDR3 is CAGGQGYNQPQHF.

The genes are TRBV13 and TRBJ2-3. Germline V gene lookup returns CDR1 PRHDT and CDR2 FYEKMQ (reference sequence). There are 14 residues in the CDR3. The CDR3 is CASSFSLSTDTQYF.

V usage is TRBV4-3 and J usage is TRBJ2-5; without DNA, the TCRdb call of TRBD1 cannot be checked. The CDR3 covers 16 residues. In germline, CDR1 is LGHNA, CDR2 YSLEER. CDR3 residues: CASSLGGRHTQETQYF.

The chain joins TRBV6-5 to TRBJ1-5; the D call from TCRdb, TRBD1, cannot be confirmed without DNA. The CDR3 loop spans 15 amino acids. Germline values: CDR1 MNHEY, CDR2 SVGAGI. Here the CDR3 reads CASSPPEDSNQPQHF.

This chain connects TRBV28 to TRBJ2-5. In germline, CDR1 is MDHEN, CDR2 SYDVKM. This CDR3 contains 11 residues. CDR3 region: CASSLYETQYF.

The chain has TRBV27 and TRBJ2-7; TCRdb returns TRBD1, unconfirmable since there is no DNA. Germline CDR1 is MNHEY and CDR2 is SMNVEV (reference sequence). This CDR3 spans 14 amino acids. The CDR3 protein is CASSPLDRHYEQYF.

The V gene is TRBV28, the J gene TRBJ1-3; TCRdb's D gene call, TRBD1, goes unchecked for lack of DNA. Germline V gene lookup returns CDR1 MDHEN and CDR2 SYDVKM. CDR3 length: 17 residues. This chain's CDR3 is CASSPATGGASGNTIYF.

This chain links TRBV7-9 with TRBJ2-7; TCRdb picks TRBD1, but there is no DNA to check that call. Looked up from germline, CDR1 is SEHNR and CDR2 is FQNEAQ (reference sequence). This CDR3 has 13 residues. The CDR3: CASIPRDIYEQYF.

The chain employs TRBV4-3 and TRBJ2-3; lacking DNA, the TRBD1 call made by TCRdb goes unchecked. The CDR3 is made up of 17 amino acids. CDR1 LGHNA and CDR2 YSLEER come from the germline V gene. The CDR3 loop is CASSRGRQGVYTDTQYF.

This CDR3 is CASTLMAVYNEQFF. The chain combines TRBV28 with TRBJ2-1. The length of the CDR3 is 14 residues. Germline V gives CDR1 MDHEN, CDR2 SYDVKM.

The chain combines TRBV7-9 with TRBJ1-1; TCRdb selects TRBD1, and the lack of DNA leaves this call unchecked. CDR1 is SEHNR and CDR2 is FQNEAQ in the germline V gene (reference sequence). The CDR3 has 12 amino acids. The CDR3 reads CASSLGDGEAFF.

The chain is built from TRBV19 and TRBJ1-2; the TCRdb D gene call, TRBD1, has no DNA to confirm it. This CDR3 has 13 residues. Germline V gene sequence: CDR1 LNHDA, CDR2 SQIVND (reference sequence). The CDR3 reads CASSMETAYGYTF. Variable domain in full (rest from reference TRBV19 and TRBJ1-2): DGGITQSPKYLFRKEGQNVTLSCEQNLNHDAMYWYRQDPGQGLRLIYYSQIVNDFQKGDIAEGYSVSREKKESFPLTVTSAQKNPTAFYLCASSMETAYGYTFGSGTRLTVV.

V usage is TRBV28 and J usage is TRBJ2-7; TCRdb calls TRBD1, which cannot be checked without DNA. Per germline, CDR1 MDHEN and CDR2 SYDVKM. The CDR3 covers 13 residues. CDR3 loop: CASNLRDPYEQYF.

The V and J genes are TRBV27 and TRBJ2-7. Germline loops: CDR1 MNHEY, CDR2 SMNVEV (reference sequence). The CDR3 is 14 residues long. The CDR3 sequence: CASSVHSGPYEQYF.

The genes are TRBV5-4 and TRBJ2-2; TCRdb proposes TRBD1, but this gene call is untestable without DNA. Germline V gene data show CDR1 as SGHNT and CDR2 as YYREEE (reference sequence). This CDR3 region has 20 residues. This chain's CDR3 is CASSLGVLDVGRGKAGELFF.

The CDR3 loop is CASSPAQDRASYEQYF. V usage is TRBV7-9 and J usage is TRBJ2-7; the TRBD1 assignment by TCRdb is unverifiable without DNA. Per germline, CDR1 SEHNR and CDR2 FQNEAQ (reference sequence). The CDR3 is 16 residues long.

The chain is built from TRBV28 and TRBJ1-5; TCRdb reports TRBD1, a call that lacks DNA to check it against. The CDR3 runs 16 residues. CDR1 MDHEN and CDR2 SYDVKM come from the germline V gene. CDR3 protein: CASSYRQDYSNQPQHF.

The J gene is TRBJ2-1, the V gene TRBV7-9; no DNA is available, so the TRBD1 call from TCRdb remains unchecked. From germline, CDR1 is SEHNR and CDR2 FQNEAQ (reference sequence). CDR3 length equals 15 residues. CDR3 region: CASSRPGVFDGEQFF.

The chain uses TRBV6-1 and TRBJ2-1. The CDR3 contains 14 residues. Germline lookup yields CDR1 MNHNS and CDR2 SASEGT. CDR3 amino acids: CASSEGPESDEQFF.